These 3 T cell receptor beta chains were all obtained from the same sample, sequenced in a study of T cell responses to AZD1222 COVID-19 vaccine. The assay was immunoSEQ multiplex PCR, and TCRdb's table has in-frame clones only and misses some. This table has about 120,000 clones, about 90% appearing once. The material sequenced was peripheral blood, taken 28 days after the second AZD1222 dose. Receptors originate from an adult who received the AZD1222 COVID-19 vaccine.

The chain links TRBV4-3 to TRBJ1-1, with D perhaps TRBD1 (5 bases). This CDR3 is 13 amino acids long. Germline V CDR1 and CDR2: LGHNA, YSLEER. Trimming removed 3 bases from V and 7 bases from J, with 12 bases in between. The CDR3 DNA reads as TGCGCCAGCAGCCACCAGTGGGGGGATGAAGCTTTCTTT. As protein: CASSHQWGDEAFF.

The count of this clone is one. The chain recombines TRBV20-1 with TRBJ1-1; no definite D call. Germline CDR1 reads DFQATT; CDR2 reads SNEGSKA (reference sequence). V was trimmed by 7 bases and J by 4 bases, leaving 10 bases between them. This CDR3 region has 11 residues. CDR3 in DNA: TGCAGTGTACAAACAGTCACTGAAGCTTTCTTT. Translation gives CSVQTVTEAFF.

V usage is TRBV3-1 (or the pseudogene TRBV3-2) and J usage is TRBJ1-5; tentative D call: TRBD1 (5 bases). The V end lost 4 bases, the J end lost 2 bases, and 21 bases lay between the germline ends. There are 18 residues in the CDR3. From germline, CDR1 is LGHDT and CDR2 YNNKEL (reference sequence). CDR3 protein: CASSLPRGHPSGNQPQHF. CDR3 bases: TGTGCCAGCAGCCTCCCGAGGGGCCACCCTTCGGGCAATCAGCCCCAGCATTTT.